This T cell receptor (beta chain) is drawn from a study of CD8 T cells in ankylosing spondylitis. CDR3 length: 15 residues. V dropped 3 bases and J dropped 10; count of bases not matched to a gene: 11. Germline V gene lookup returns CDR1 SGHVS and CDR2 FQNEAQ. This clonotype has just a few counts. TCRdb reprocessed the 5' RACE reads via MiXCR and lists one record per CDR3 protein. This table holds about 27,000 distinct CDR3 sequences, approximately 8% found once. Sequencing used blood. This clonotype was obtained from a male donor with ankylosing spondylitis or in good health (not recorded which). The rearrangement joins TRBV7-8 to TRBJ1-1; 10 bases fit TRBD1. The CDR3 nucleotides read TGTGCCAGCAGCTTCCAGGGACAGGGGACGATTGGAGCTTTCTTT. Its translation: CASSFQGQGTIGAFF.